The clone carrying this T cell receptor (beta chain) was seen a few times. This CDR3 spans 19 amino acids. The V and J ends lost 0 bases and 0 bases, in that order; junction bases with no gene match: 12. Germline-derived CDR1 and CDR2 are SGHRS and YFSETQ. Preparation of the TCRbeta library was carried out with unique molecular identifiers. One entry per CDR3 protein, called by TCRdb with MiXCR from the PCR reads. The profile shows fewer than 85,000 distinct CDR3 sequences, 13% to 15% of them singletons. The data derive from a study of T-cell reconstitution after alpha-beta-depleted transplantation in children.

The rearrangement uses TRBV5-1 and TRBJ2-1; 7 positions match TRBD2. The specimen comprised PBMCs, mostly from graft donor cells, sampled 180 days after TCRalphabeta/CD19-depleted stem cell transplant. The receptor was isolated from a male patient aged 2 to 9 who had a stem cell transplant for acute lymphoblastic leukemia, so the T cells may come from the graft donor. DNA of the CDR3: TGCGCCAGCAGCTTGGTGGCAGGGCGGGAGACAAGCTCCTACAATGAGCAGTTCTTC. Protein sequence: CASSLVAGRETSSYNEQFF.